This T cell receptor beta chain was obtained from a study of T-cell reconstitution after alpha-beta-depleted transplantation in children listed by TCRdb under 2016. Notes on the research overall: Using TCR repertoire profiling, the study followed T-cell immune reconstitution in a quantitative way in children after TCRalphabeta/CD19-depleted allogeneic hematopoietic cell transplantation.

The library was generated by PCR. Sequencing used an Illumina HiSeq 2500. TCR library preparation used molecular barcoding, with unique molecular identifiers applied to normalize quantification of the TCRbeta repertoire. The public reads were reanalyzed by TCRdb: fastp trimming at Q25, MiXCR alignment, in-frame beta chains only. Each record represents a unique CDR3 protein, reported with the most common genes and DNA among its rows. The sample table contains a few hundred thousand distinct CDR3 sequences; only one count was recorded for 9.5% to 10% of them. Around 9.1% of the sample goes to the ten largest clones. Worth noting for this clonotype: Its specific antigen is unknown. No qualities accompany the bases; no much larger clone lies one base away.

Trimming costs V 4 bases and J 5 bases, and their ends lie 11 bases apart. The germline V gene provides CDR1 ENHRY and CDR2 SYGVKD. Reading from cysteine to phenylalanine, the CDR3 counts 13 amino acids. The only DNA kept is the CDR3, 39 bases in frame from the first base. This clonotype originated in a human donor who donated a stem cell graft to a child with SCID. The chain couples TRBV10-3 to TRBJ2-5; the D gene cannot be named for sure. This specimen consisted of PBMCs from the stem cell graft donor, obtained from the stem cell graft. In nucleotide form, the sequence is TGTGCCATCAGTGCTGGGTCCCAGGAGACCCAGTACTTC. Its protein product is CAISAGSQETQYF.